The clone carrying this T cell receptor beta chain has more than one count but fewer than ten. The germline gives CDR1 SGHDT, CDR2 YYEEEE. There are 13 residues in the CDR3. V was shortened by 1 base and J by 6 bases, with 10 bases between the two germline ends. Before the COVID-19 pandemic, during about 2011-2018, CD4+ T cells were taken from unexposed donors. Naive and memory CD4+ T cells were separated from cryopreserved PBMCs. These data originate in a study of CD4 T cells in relation to SARS-CoV-2 and coronaviruses. This table comes from immunoSEQ multiplex PCR, and its TCRdb copy is limited to in-frame clones, with some not included. The sample carries roughly 63,000 clones, 94% recorded once.

The source is a human donor in good health. V is TRBV5-6 and J is TRBJ1-2; D unresolved. Sequencing input: naive CD4+ T cells from PBMCs. Stated subset: naive CD4+ T cells isolated by negative enrichment. The CDR3 loop reads CASSLRTANGYTF. CDR3 coding DNA: TGTGCCAGCAGCTTGAGAACAGCGAATGGCTACACCTTC.